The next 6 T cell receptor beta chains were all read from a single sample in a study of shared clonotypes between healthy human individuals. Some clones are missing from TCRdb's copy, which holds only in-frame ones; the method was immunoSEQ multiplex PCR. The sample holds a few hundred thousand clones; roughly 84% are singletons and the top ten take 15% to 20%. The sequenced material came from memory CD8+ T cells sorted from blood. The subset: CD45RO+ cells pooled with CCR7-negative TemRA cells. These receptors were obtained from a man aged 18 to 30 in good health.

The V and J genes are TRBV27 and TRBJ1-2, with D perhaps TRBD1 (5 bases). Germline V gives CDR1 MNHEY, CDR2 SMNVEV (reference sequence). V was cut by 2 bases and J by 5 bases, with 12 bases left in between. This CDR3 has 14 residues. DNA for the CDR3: TGTGCCAGCAGTTTAGGTGGGACCTATTATGGCTACACCTTC. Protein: CASSLGGTYYGYTF.

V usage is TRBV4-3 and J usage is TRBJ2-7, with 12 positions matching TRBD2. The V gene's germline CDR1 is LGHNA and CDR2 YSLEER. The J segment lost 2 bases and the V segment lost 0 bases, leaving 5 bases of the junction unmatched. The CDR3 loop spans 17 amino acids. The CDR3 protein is CASSQDEASGRAYEQYF. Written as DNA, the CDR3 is TGCGCCAGCAGCCAAGATGAGGCTAGCGGGAGGGCCTACGAGCAGTACTTC.

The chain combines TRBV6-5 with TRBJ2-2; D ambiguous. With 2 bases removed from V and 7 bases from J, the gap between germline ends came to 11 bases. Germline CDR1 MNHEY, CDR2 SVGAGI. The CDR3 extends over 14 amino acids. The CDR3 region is CASSYLPVGGELFF. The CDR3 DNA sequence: TGTGCCAGCAGTTACCTTCCCGTTGGCGGGGAGCTGTTTTTT.

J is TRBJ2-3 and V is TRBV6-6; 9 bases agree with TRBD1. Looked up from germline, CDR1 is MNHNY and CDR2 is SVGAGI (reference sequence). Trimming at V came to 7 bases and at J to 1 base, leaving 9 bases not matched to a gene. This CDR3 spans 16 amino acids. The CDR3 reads CASTGGDREGTDTQYF. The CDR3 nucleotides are TGTGCCAGCACCGGTGGGGACAGGGAGGGCACAGATACGCAGTATTTT.

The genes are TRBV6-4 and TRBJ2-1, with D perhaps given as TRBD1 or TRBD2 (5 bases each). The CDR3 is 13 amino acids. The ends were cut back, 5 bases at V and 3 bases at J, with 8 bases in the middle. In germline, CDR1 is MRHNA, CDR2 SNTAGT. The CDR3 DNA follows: TGTGCCAGCAGTTGGGACCACTACAATGAGCAGTTCTTC. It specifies CASSWDHYNEQFF.

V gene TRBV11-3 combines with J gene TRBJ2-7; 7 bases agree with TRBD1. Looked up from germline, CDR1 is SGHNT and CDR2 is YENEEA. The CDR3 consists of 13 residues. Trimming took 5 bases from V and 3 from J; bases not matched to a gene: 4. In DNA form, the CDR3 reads TGTGCCAGCAGCGCTCGACAGGGCTACGAGCAGTACTTC. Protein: CASSARQGYEQYF.